Below are 13 T cell receptor beta chains sequenced from a single sample in a study of shared clonotypes between healthy human individuals. Repertoires were generated with immunoSEQ multiplex PCR, while TCRdb's copy carries only in-frame clones and drops some. This sample has some 1.5 million clones; 95% to 97% occur once, and the top ten carry roughly 1.1%. Sequenced material: naive CD4+ T cells sorted from blood. The subset was: CD45RA+ positively selected. The receptors shown here come from a man younger than 40 in good health.

The rearrangement joins TRBV30 to TRBJ2-2; D is unclear. Trimming shortened V by 0 bases and J by 2 bases, and 4 bases separated the two germline ends. CDR1 is GTSNPN, CDR2 SVGIG, per germline (reference sequence). This CDR3 is 13 amino acids long. CDR3 protein: CAWSVHNTGELFF. In DNA form, the CDR3 reads TGTGCCTGGAGTGTGCACAACACCGGGGAGCTGTTTTTT.

Only one count was recorded for this clone. The V and J genes are TRBV5-1 and TRBJ2-7; 8 bases match TRBD1. The ends lost 4 bases at V and 4 bases at J; junction bases unmatched: 10. The CDR3 length is 15 residues. Germline V gene sequence: CDR1 SGHRS, CDR2 YFSETQ. CDR3 sequence: CASSGVPGQGYEQYF. In DNA, the CDR3 is TGCGCCAGCAGCGGCGTCCCCGGACAGGGATACGAGCAGTACTTC.

V and J are TRBV18 and TRBJ1-2, with 9 bases aligning to TRBD1. This CDR3 is 14 amino acids long. Per the germline V gene, CDR1 is KGHSH and CDR2 is LQKENI. The V segment lost 3 bases and the J segment 7 bases; nucleotides outside the gene matches: 6. CDR3 sequence (DNA): TGTGCCAGCTCACCGACGAGACAGGGGGGTGGCTACACCTTC. Protein sequence: CASSPTRQGGGYTF.

This sequence joins TRBV9 and TRBJ2-1; 14 nucleotides match TRBD2. V was pared by 1 base and J by 9 bases, with 6 bases of the junction left unmatched. This CDR3 comprises 16 residues. CDR1 and CDR2 from the germline V gene are SGDLS and YYNGEE. The CDR3 region has the DNA TGTGCCAGCAGCGTACTGGGACTAGCGGGAGTGCCTGAGCAGTTCTTC. This translates into CASSVLGLAGVPEQFF. The full variable domain, in which reference TRBV9 and TRBJ2-1 provide the parts outside the CDR3, is DSGVTQTPKHLITATGQRVTLRCSPRSGDLSVYWYQQSLDQGLQFLIQYYNGEERAKGNILERFSAQQFPDLHSELNLSSLELGDSALYFCASSVLGLAGVPEQFFGPGTRLTVL.

A note on this clone: A junction end diverges from the germline sequence, so it may reflect a read error. CDR3 nucleotides: TGTGCCAGCAGCCCCACCCGGAGCCACAGGGCCCATGACTTC. This encodes CASSPTRSHRAHDF. The chain is built from TRBV5-6 and TRBJ2-7; TRBD1 is a possible D gene (6 bases). This CDR3 is built from 14 residues. Per germline, CDR1 SGHDT and CDR2 YYEEEE.

V gene TRBV7-8 combines with J gene TRBJ2-5, with D perhaps matching TRBD2 (5 bases). The CDR3 runs 14 residues. Trimming shortened V by 2 bases and J by 5 bases, and 12 bases separated the two germline ends. CDR1 is SGHVS and CDR2 is FQNEAQ in the germline V gene. CDR3: CASSLRGIGETQYF. The CDR3 bases are TGTGCCAGCAGCTTACGGGGTATCGGGGAGACCCAGTACTTC.

In its sample, this clone was seen a few times. The chain couples TRBV10-1 to TRBJ1-1; D not resolved. Per germline, CDR1 WNHNN and CDR2 SYGVQD (reference sequence). V dropped 4 bases and J dropped 1 base, with 7 bases sitting between them. This CDR3 region has 13 residues. The CDR3 region is CASSVRRNTEAFF. CDR3 sequence (DNA): TGCGCCAGCAGTGTCCGGAGGAACACTGAAGCTTTCTTT.

This clone was seen once. Distinct nucleotide sequences in the sample also encode this CDR3. J is TRBJ1-5 and V is TRBV28; D is uncertain. This CDR3 is built from 11 residues. Germline V gene lookup returns CDR1 MDHEN and CDR2 SYDVKM. The CDR3 DNA reads TGTGCTTCCGGGGACAATCAGCCCCAGCATTTT. Protein: CASGDNQPQHF. Based on the CDR3 plus reference TRBV28 and TRBJ1-5, the full variable domain is DVKVTQSSRYLVKRTGEKVFLECVQDMDHENMFWYRQDPGLGLRLIYFSYDVKMKEKGDIPEGYSVSREKKERFSLILESASTNQTSMYLCASGDNQPQHFGDGTRLSIL.

The V and J genes are TRBV28 and TRBJ2-3; 9 positions agree with TRBD1. Germline values: CDR1 MDHEN, CDR2 SYDVKM. This CDR3 region has 14 residues. J lost 2 bases, V lost 6 bases, and 3 bases had no gene match. The CDR3 region is CASSGTGHTDTQYF. Written as DNA, the CDR3 is TGTGCCAGCAGCGGGACAGGGCACACAGATACGCAGTATTTT.

This chain joins TRBV14 and TRBJ1-1; the D gene is possibly TRBD1 (6 bases). CDR3 length: 14 amino acids. Germline V lookup: CDR1 SGHDN, CDR2 FVKESK. V lost 4 bases and J 2 bases, leaving 11 bases between the germline ends. CDR3 amino acids: CASSRDIGNTEAFF. The CDR3 DNA is TGTGCCAGCAGCCGGGACATAGGAAACACTGAAGCTTTCTTT.

This clone was seen once. The chain uses TRBV18 and TRBJ2-6; D gene ambiguous. This CDR3 contains 15 residues. Trimming removed 4 bases at V and 0 bases at J, with 7 bases between. The germline V gene encodes CDR1 KGHSH and CDR2 LQKENI. DNA for the CDR3: TGTGCCAGCTCACGAAGTGACTCTGGGGCCAACGTCCTGACTTTC. As protein: CASSRSDSGANVLTF.

Turning to this clone: Other nucleotide sequences in the sample specify the same CDR3. J is TRBJ1-1 and V is TRBV5-1; 7 nucleotides line up with TRBD1. J was trimmed by 4 bases and V by 3 bases; bases with no gene match: 6. CDR1 and CDR2 from the germline V gene are SGHRS and YFSETQ. CDR3 length: 14 residues. CDR3 nucleotides: TGCGCCAGCAGCTCACAGGGGAGTTCCACTGAAGCTTTCTTT. It encodes CASSSQGSSTEAFF.

This chain connects TRBV6-5 to TRBJ2-1, with D possibly matching TRBD2 (5 bases). V was cut by 6 bases and J by 0 bases, with 12 bases left in between. The CDR3 is 15 amino acids. Looked up from germline, CDR1 is MNHEY and CDR2 is SVGAGI. CDR3 region: CASRSRASSYNEQFF. CDR3 DNA sequence: TGTGCCAGCAGATCGCGGGCGTCCTCCTACAATGAGCAGTTCTTC.